The 26 T cell receptor beta chains in this list originate from one sample, sequenced in a study of OX40 agonist ivuxolimab in advanced cancers. Only in-frame clones appear in the TCRdb table, and some are missing; sequencing was by immunoSEQ multiplex PCR. The profile covers about 70,000 clones, with 80% to 90% appearing a single time and 0.9% to 1.2% taken by the ten largest. The sequenced sample was CD4+ or CD8+ T cells sorted from blood, obtained in a trial of the OX40 agonist ivuxolimab. These receptors were obtained from an adult with an advanced solid tumor such as melanoma, head and neck, liver or kidney cancer.

In DNA, the CDR3 is TGTGCCAGCAGTGAGGACAGGGGGATGCACGAGCAGTACTTC. It is translated as CASSEDRGMHEQYF. The chain carries TRBV2 and TRBJ2-7, with 10 bases aligning to TRBD1. The CDR3 has 14 residues. From germline, CDR1 is SNHLY and CDR2 FYNNEI. The V segment lost 3 bases and the J segment 5 bases; nucleotides outside the gene matches: 4.

The chain links TRBV5-5 to TRBJ2-5; the match to TRBD2 covers 10 bases. V trimming: 0 bases; J trimming: 4 bases; junction bases outside the gene matches: 6. Germline CDR1 and CDR2: SGHKS and YYEKEE (reference sequence). The CDR3 is made up of 16 amino acids. This chain's CDR3 is CASSLAGTSARETQYF. As DNA, the CDR3 is TGTGCCAGCAGCTTGGCCGGGACTAGCGCGAGAGAGACCCAGTACTTC.

The V call is TRBV2, the J call TRBJ1-1; D is undetermined. Germline V gene data show CDR1 as SNHLY and CDR2 as FYNNEI. V was trimmed by 7 bases and J by 6 bases, leaving 9 bases between them. The CDR3 length is 11 residues. The CDR3 region has the DNA TGTGCCAGCAACCGGGGTGCTGAAGCTTTCTTT. Translating gives CASNRGAEAFF.

The rearrangement uses TRBV4-1 and TRBJ2-1; the match to TRBD2 covers 13 bases. The CDR3 extends over 17 amino acids. Germline CDR1 MGHRA, CDR2 YSYEKL. The V gene end was trimmed by 4 bases and the J gene end by 9 bases; junction bases not matched to a gene: 12. The CDR3 here is CASSRQLAGGPIGEQFF. CDR3 sequence (DNA): TGCGCCAGCAGCCGTCAACTAGCGGGGGGGCCTATCGGTGAGCAGTTCTTC.

V is TRBV9 and J is TRBJ2-7; possibly TRBD1 for D (6 bases). The V and J ends lost 0 bases and 7 bases respectively, with 14 bases between them. The CDR3 consists of 14 residues. Germline lookup yields CDR1 SGDLS and CDR2 YYNGEE. The CDR3: CASSVDPGQGEQYF. CDR3 bases: TGTGCCAGCAGCGTAGACCCGGGTCAGGGGGAGCAGTACTTC.

Note on this clone: One end of the junction fails to match germline, which may point to a read error. The CDR3 spells CASSQTGRNTQRNIEAFF. CDR3 nucleotide sequence: TGTGCCAGCAGCCAGACAGGGCGCAACACCCAAAGGAACATTGAAGCTTTCTTT. The gene calls are TRBV11-3 and TRBJ1-1, with 7 bases aligning to TRBD1. The germline gives CDR1 SGHNT, CDR2 YENEEA. This CDR3 is 18 amino acids long.

This sequence joins TRBV7-8 and TRBJ1-1; D gene ambiguous. Looked up from germline, CDR1 is SGHVS and CDR2 is FQNEAQ. The CDR3 contains 15 residues. V shed 3 bases and J shed 5 bases, with 16 bases lying between them. The CDR3, as DNA: TGTGCCAGCAGCTTTGGGGTTACCCCGGGGACTGAAGCTTTCTTT. Translated, it gives CASSFGVTPGTEAFF.

V usage is TRBV6-1 and J usage is TRBJ1-4, with D maybe TRBD1 (6 bases). Germline V CDR1 and CDR2: MNHNS, SASEGT. This CDR3 is 14 amino acids long. Trimming shortened V by 5 bases and J by 8 bases, and 15 bases separated the two germline ends. The CDR3 DNA reads TGTGCCAGCAGTTTAGGGGGGGTAAGAGAAAAACTGTTTTTT. Translated: CASSLGGVREKLFF.

The chain links TRBV19 to TRBJ1-1; no firm D call. The V and J ends lost 6 bases and 1 base respectively, with 6 bases between them. Germline V gene sequence: CDR1 LNHDA, CDR2 SQIVND (reference sequence). This CDR3 region has 12 residues. Written as DNA, the CDR3 is TGTGCCAGTAGGGACGGGAACACTGAAGCTTTCTTT. It encodes CASRDGNTEAFF.

This clone was seen once. The chain is built from TRBV5-1 and TRBJ2-2, with unresolved D. The CDR3 loop spans 12 amino acids. The V and J ends lost 2 bases and 4 bases respectively, with 3 bases between them. Germline lookup yields CDR1 SGHRS and CDR2 YFSETQ. The CDR3 spells CASSFSTGELFF. CDR3 DNA sequence: TGCGCCAGCAGCTTTAGCACCGGGGAGCTGTTTTTT.

This clone turned up a few times. J is TRBJ2-3 and V is TRBV5-1, with 11 positions matching TRBD2. Germline lookup yields CDR1 SGHRS and CDR2 YFSETQ. This CDR3 is built from 20 residues. The ends lost 3 bases at V and 0 bases at J; junction bases unmatched: 15. CDR3 region: CASSSHLGLAGGRSTDTQYF. The CDR3 nucleotides read TGCGCCAGCAGCTCTCACCTCGGGCTAGCGGGGGGCCGGAGCACAGATACGCAGTATTTT. Full variable domain (outside the CDR3, taken from reference TRBV5-1 and TRBJ2-3): KAGVTQTPRYLIKTRGQQVTLSCSPISGHRSVSWYQQTPGQGLQFLFEYFSETQRNKGNFPGRFSGRQFSNSRSEMNVSTLELGDSALYLCASSSHLGLAGGRSTDTQYFGPGTRLTVL.

In nucleotides, the CDR3 is TGCGCCAGCAGAGGGTATCGGGATGAGCAGTTCTTC. This sequence encodes CASRGYRDEQFF. The chain is built from TRBV5-1 and TRBJ2-1; D uncertain. Germline CDR1 reads SGHRS; CDR2 reads YFSETQ. The CDR3 sequence is 12 residues long. V was clipped by 5 bases and J by 8 bases, with 11 bases between them.

J is TRBJ1-1 and V is TRBV6-1; D not resolved. The CDR3 length is 14 residues. In germline, CDR1 is MNHNS, CDR2 SASEGT. V shed 10 bases and J shed 1 base, with 16 bases lying between them. CDR3 region: CATLLDPRNTEAFF. The CDR3 DNA reads as TGTGCCACCTTACTGGACCCCCGGAACACTGAAGCTTTCTTT.

The V call is TRBV29-1, the J call TRBJ1-2; 7 bases fit TRBD1. V lost 7 bases to trimming and J lost 4 bases; unmatched junction nucleotides: 9. Germline CDR1 and CDR2: SQVTM and ANQGSEA. The CDR3 length is 13 residues. This CDR3 reads CSGGTALGYGYTF. The CDR3 bases are TGCAGCGGGGGGACAGCCTTAGGCTATGGCTACACCTTC.

The V and J genes are TRBV5-6 and TRBJ1-2; D ambiguous. There are 13 residues in the CDR3. V was clipped by 2 bases and J by 5 bases, with 10 bases between them. Germline CDR1 reads SGHDT; CDR2 reads YYEEEE. The CDR3 reads CASSFNLDYGYTF. The CDR3 DNA is TGTGCCAGCAGCTTTAATCTGGATTATGGCTACACCTTC.

This clone was recorded a few times. The V call is TRBV28, the J call TRBJ1-1; no definite D call. CDR1 is MDHEN and CDR2 is SYDVKM in the germline V gene. The CDR3 contains 11 residues. Deletions cut 7 bases from V and 5 bases from J, with 8 bases between. The CDR3 is CASKVGTEAFF. For the CDR3, the DNA is TGTGCCAGCAAAGTGGGGACTGAAGCTTTCTTT. The entire variable domain, with the rest obtained from reference TRBV28 and TRBJ1-1, is as follows: DVKVTQSSRYLVKRTGEKVFLECVQDMDHENMFWYRQDPGLGLRLIYFSYDVKMKEKGDIPEGYSVSREKKERFSLILESASTNQTSMYLCASKVGTEAFFGQGTRLTVV.

V is TRBV7-7 and J is TRBJ2-3; 13 nucleotides line up with TRBD2. The CDR3 is 15 residues long. Looked up from germline, CDR1 is SSHAT and CDR2 is FNYEAQ (reference sequence). With V trimmed by 4 bases and J by 3 bases, 1 base remained unmatched. In DNA, the CDR3 is TGTGCCAGCAGCTCGGGACTAGCGGGGACAGATACGCAGTATTTT. Translated, it gives CASSSGLAGTDTQYF.

The chain carries TRBV5-1 and TRBJ1-2; possible D gene TRBD1, 5 bases. Between the trimmed V and J ends, which lost 3 bases and 4 bases, there was a span of 13 bases. Germline-derived CDR1 and CDR2 are SGHRS and YFSETQ. The CDR3 is made up of 14 amino acids. The CDR3 DNA reads as TGCGCCAGCAGCTCAGAGGAGGGGAGCTATGGCTACACCTTC. Protein: CASSSEEGSYGYTF.

The genes are TRBV5-1 and TRBJ2-7; 11 nucleotides align to TRBD1. V dropped 1 base and J dropped 3; count of bases not matched to a gene: 9. CDR1 and CDR2 from the germline V gene are SGHRS and YFSETQ. This CDR3 comprises 17 residues. The CDR3 bases are TGCGCCAGCAGCTTGCAGGCGAGGACAGGGGGCGGCTACGAGCAGTACTTC. It yields the protein CASSLQARTGGGYEQYF.

The chain employs TRBV5-1 and TRBJ2-2; D gene uncertain. Germline V gives CDR1 SGHRS, CDR2 YFSETQ. The V end was cut by 0 bases, the J end by 8 bases, with 14 bases between. The CDR3 runs to 15 residues. The CDR3, as DNA: TGCGCCAGCAGCTTGGCCGCAGACAAGGGAGGGGAGCTGTTTTTT. It is translated as CASSLAADKGGELFF.

V is TRBV5-1 and J is TRBJ1-3, with D uncertain. The germline V gene has CDR1 SGHRS and CDR2 YFSETQ. The CDR3 consists of 17 residues. V was cut by 6 bases and J by 4 bases, with 23 bases left in between. The CDR3 is CASTDGSVVLGGNTIYF. CDR3 DNA: TGCGCCAGCACAGACGGGTCTGTAGTCCTAGGGGGAAACACCATATATTTT.

The chain links TRBV5-6 to TRBJ2-5; TRBD1 aligns across 10 bases. In germline, CDR1 is SGHDT, CDR2 YYEEEE. V was clipped by 1 base and J by 3 bases; unmatched bases: 9. The CDR3 totals 17 residues. This CDR3 is CASSLIGYGTGEETQYF. CDR3 sequence (DNA): TGTGCCAGCAGCTTGATTGGATATGGGACAGGGGAAGAGACCCAGTACTTC.

The genes are TRBV10-2 and TRBJ2-3, with a weak D call TRBD2 (7 bases). CDR3 size: 13 residues. Germline CDR1 and CDR2: WSHSY and SAAADI. V lost 10 bases, J lost 6 bases, and 17 bases lay in between. Written as DNA, the CDR3 is TGCGCCACCTTGAGAGGGGGGGCGGATACGCAGTATTTT. Translating gives CATLRGGADTQYF.

The V gene is TRBV15, the J gene TRBJ1-5; TRBD1 aligns across 10 bases. The CDR3 is 14 residues long. Germline V CDR1 and CDR2: LNHNV, YYDKDF (reference sequence). J gave up 6 bases and V 8 bases, and 7 bases lay outside the gene matches. As DNA, the CDR3 is TGTGCCACCCCCCCCGGGACAGGGGTTCAGCCCCAGCATTTT. Protein product: CATPPGTGVQPQHF. Full variable domain (remainder filled in from reference TRBV15 and TRBJ1-5): DAMVIQNPRYQVTQFGKPVTLSCSQTLNHNVMYWYQQKSSQAPKLLFHYYDKDFNNEADTPDNFQSRRPNTSFCFLDIRSPGLGDTAMYLCATPPGTGVQPQHFGDGTRLSIL.

The V call is TRBV5-6, the J call TRBJ2-2, with 8 bases fitting TRBD1. The CDR3 totals 17 residues. Losses at the gene ends were 0 bases for V and 0 bases for J; bases not matched to a gene: 4. CDR1 SGHDT and CDR2 YYEEEE come from the germline V gene. The CDR3 loop reads CASSLGQGAANTGELFF. Here the CDR3 DNA reads TGTGCCAGCAGCTTGGGTCAGGGGGCGGCGAACACCGGGGAGCTGTTTTTT.

This chain links TRBV7-2 with TRBJ2-6; D unclear. Germline loops: CDR1 SGHTA, CDR2 FQGNSA. The CDR3 is made up of 14 amino acids. V was clipped by 5 bases and J by 0 bases, with 5 bases between them. This CDR3 reads CASSPRSGANVLTF. CDR3 nucleotides: TGTGCCAGCAGCCCTCGCTCTGGGGCCAACGTCCTGACTTTC.